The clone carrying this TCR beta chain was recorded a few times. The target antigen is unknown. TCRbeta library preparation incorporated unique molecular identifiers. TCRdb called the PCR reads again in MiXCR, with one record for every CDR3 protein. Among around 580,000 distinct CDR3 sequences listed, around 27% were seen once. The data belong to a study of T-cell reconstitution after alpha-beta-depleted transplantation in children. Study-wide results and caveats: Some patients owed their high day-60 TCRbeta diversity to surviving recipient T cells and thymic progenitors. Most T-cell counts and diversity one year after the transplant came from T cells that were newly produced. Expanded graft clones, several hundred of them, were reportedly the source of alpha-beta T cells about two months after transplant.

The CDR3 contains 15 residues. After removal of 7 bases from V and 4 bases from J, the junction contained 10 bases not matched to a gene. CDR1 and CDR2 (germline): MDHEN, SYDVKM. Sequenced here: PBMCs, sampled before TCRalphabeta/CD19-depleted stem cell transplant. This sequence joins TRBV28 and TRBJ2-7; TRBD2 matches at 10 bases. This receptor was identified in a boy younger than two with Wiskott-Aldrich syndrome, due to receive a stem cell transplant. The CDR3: CASTPGASGSYEQYF. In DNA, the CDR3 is TGTGCCAGCACCCCTGGGGCTAGCGGGAGTTACGAGCAGTACTTC.